These T cell receptor beta chains were read from a single sample in a study of vaccination effects on CD4 cells after COVID-19. Assay: immunoSEQ multiplex PCR; the TCRdb copy retains only in-frame clones and omits some. This sample has under 40,000 clones, with approximately 84% found just once. These receptors have no known antigen. Sequenced here: CD4+ T cells from PBMCs cultured with HCoV-NL63 spike peptides, sampled after COVID-19 vaccination. The source of these receptors is a human donor who received a COVID-19 vaccine. Some clones in this sample may be carry-over from other donors' samples. Each CDR3 is given with its conserved first and last residue. A D gene is named only where the DNA matches it firmly. Some rows mark clone size as missing; the rest say once, few, many or name a class of expanded clone.

CATSDNSGTERRETQYF	TGTGCCACCAGTGACAATTCCGGGACAGAGAGGAGAGAGACCCAGTACTTC	TRBD1	.	TRBV24-1	TRBJ2-5	17
CASCLGGNTEAFF	TGCGCCAGCTGTCTTGGTGGGAACACTGAAGCTTTCTTT	.	few	TRBV5-1	TRBJ1-1	13
CASSLWEQETQYF	TGTGCCAGCAGCTTATGGGAGCAAGAGACCCAGTACTTC	.	few	TRBV7-3	TRBJ2-5	13
CASSPQGNYGYTF	TGTGCCAGCAGCCCACAGGGTAACTATGGCTACACCTTC	.	.	TRBV7-3	TRBJ1-2	13
CASSQLDRSNQPQHF	TGCGCCAGCAGTCAACTCGACAGGAGCAATCAGCCCCAGCATTTT	.	.	TRBV23-1	TRBJ1-5	15
CASSYMGSDTQYF	TGTGCCAGCAGTTATATGGGCTCAGATACGCAGTATTTT	.	.	TRBV6-5	TRBJ2-3	13
CASSARALAGGWNEQFF	TGTGCCAGCAGCGCACGCGCCTTAGCGGGGGGGTGGAATGAGCAGTTCTTC	TRBD2	.	TRBV7-2	TRBJ2-1	17
CASIGKMNTEAFF	TGTGCCAGCATCGGCAAAATGAACACTGAAGCTTTCTTT	.	.	TRBV9	TRBJ1-1	13
CASSPRNIAGTYNSPLHF	TGTGCCAGCTCACCACGTAATATAGCGGGGACTTATAATTCACCCCTCCACTTT	.	.	TRBV18	TRBJ1-6	18
CASWGRPKNTQYF	TGTGCGAGCTGGGGGCGGCCCAAGAATACGCAGTATTTT	.	.	TRBV6-5	TRBJ2-3	13
CASSLSLSGNTIYF	TGTGCCAGCAGCTTAAGCCTCTCTGGAAACACCATATATTTT	.	.	TRBV11-2	TRBJ1-3	14
CASSAGQVILNIQYF	TGTGCCAGCAGCGCCGGACAGGTCATATTAAACATTCAGTACTTC	TRBD1	.	TRBV7-8	TRBJ2-4	15
CASSGGGKGGELFF	TGTGCCAGTAGTGGAGGGGGCAAGGGCGGGGAGCTGTTTTTT	.	once	TRBV19	TRBJ2-2	14
CASSDSYLSTDTQYF	TGTGCCAGCAGCGACAGCTACCTTAGCACAGATACGCAGTATTTT	.	medium-sized	TRBV7-2	TRBJ2-3	15
CASSVDSEWGYTF	TGTGCCAGCAGCGTAGATAGCGAGTGGGGCTACACCTTC	.	.	TRBV9	TRBJ1-2	13
CATSDLQGQGQETQYF	TGTGCCACCAGTGATTTGCAAGGACAGGGCCAAGAGACCCAGTACTTC	TRBD1	.	TRBV24-1	TRBJ2-5	16
CAGGSGQLRTGELFF	TGTGCCGGAGGATCGGGACAGCTACGCACCGGGGAGCTGTTTTTT	TRBD1	.	TRBV2	TRBJ2-2	15
CARAGTGRDTEAFF	TGTGCCAGAGCCGGGACAGGGCGCGACACTGAAGCTTTCTTT	TRBD1	.	TRBV2	TRBJ1-1	14
CATSKTGDSNQPQHF	TGTGCCACCAGTAAGACAGGAGATAGCAATCAGCCCCAGCATTTT	.	.	TRBV24-1	TRBJ1-5	15
CASSLVGQGVGELFF	TGTGCCAGCAGCTTAGTGGGACAGGGAGTCGGGGAGCTGTTTTTT	TRBD1	once	TRBV7-2	TRBJ2-2	15
CASSRSGAGTGELFF	TGTGCCAGCAGCCGAAGCGGGGCCGGCACCGGGGAGCTGTTTTTT	TRBD2	once	TRBV7-9	TRBJ2-2	15
CASSRGSQETQYF	TGTGCCAGCAGTCGGGGGTCCCAAGAGACCCAGTACTTC	.	.	TRBV6-6	TRBJ2-5	13
CASSQGSFTDTQYF	TGTGCCAGCAGCCAGGGAAGCTTCACAGATACGCAGTATTTT	.	once	TRBV7-3	TRBJ2-3	14
CASSYSAGGNTEAFF	TGTGCCAGCAGTTACTCGGCAGGTGGGAACACTGAAGCTTTCTTT	.	.	TRBV6-5	TRBJ1-1	15
CASSAAPRGSGANVLTF	TGTGCCAGCAGCGCCGCCCCTCGGGGTTCTGGGGCCAACGTCCTGACTTTC	.	few	TRBV9	TRBJ2-6	17
CASSPFYNTEAFF	TGTGCCAGCAGCCCCTTTTATAACACTGAAGCTTTCTTT	.	.	TRBV14	TRBJ1-1	13
CASNAGASYNEQFF	TGCGCCAGCAATGCAGGGGCTTCCTACAATGAGCAGTTCTTC	.	.	TRBV10-1	TRBJ2-1	14
CASSWDRRNTEAFF	TGCGCCAGCAGCTGGGACAGGAGGAACACTGAAGCTTTCTTT	TRBD1	.	TRBV5-1	TRBJ1-1	14
CASSPRDRAHNEQFF	TGTGCCAGTAGTCCCAGGGACAGGGCCCACAATGAGCAGTTCTTC	TRBD1	.	TRBV19	TRBJ2-1	15
CASPGHPLNGVTDTQYF	TGTGCCAGTCCGGGACACCCTCTTAACGGGGTTACAGATACGCAGTATTTT	.	once	TRBV5-8	TRBJ2-3	17
CASSLDARTGELFF	TGTGCCAGCAGCTTAGATGCCCGCACCGGGGAGCTGTTTTTT	.	.	TRBV11-3	TRBJ2-2	14
CASSEWVQDTQYF	TGTGCCAGCAGTGAATGGGTACAAGATACGCAGTATTTT	.	once	TRBV6-1	TRBJ2-3	13
CASSLASGAGYIQYF	TGTGCCAGCAGCTTGGCCTCCGGGGCAGGGTACATTCAGTACTTC	.	.	TRBV5-4	TRBJ2-4	15